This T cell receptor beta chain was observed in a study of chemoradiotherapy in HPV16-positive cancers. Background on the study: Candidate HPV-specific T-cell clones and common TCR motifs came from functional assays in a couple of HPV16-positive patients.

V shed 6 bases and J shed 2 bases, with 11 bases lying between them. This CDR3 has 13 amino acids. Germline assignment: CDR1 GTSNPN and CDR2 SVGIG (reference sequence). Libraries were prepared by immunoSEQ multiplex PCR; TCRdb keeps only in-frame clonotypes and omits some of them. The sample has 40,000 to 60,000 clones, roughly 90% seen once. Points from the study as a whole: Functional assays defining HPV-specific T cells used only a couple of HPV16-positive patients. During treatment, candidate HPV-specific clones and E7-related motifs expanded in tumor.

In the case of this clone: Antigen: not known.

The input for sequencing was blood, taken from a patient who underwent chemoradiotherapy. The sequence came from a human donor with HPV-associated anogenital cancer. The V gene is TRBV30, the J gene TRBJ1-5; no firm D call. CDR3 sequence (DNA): TGTGCCTGCCGGGCTGGACGCAATCAGCCCCAGCATTTT. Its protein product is CACRAGRNQPQHF.